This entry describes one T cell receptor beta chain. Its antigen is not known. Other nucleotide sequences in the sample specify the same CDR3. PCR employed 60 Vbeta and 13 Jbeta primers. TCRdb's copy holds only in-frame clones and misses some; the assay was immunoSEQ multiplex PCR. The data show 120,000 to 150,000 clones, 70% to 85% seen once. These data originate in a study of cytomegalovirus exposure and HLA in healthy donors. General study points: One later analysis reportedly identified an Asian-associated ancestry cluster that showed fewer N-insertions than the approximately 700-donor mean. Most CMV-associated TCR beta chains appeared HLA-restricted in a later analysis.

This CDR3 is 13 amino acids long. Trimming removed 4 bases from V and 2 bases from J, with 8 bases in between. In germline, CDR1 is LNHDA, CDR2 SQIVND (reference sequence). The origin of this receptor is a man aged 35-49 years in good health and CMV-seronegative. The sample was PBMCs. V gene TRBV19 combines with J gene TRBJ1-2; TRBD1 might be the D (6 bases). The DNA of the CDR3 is TGTGCCAGTAGTAAAGGACAGAACTATGGCTACACCTTC. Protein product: CASSKGQNYGYTF.